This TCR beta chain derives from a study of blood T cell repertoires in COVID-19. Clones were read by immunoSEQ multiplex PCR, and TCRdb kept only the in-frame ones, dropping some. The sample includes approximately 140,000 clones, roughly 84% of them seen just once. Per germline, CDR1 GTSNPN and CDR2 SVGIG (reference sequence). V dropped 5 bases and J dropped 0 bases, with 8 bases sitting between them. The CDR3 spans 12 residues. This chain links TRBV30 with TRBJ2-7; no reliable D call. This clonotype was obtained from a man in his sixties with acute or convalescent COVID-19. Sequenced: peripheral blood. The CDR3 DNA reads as TGTGCCTGGGGATACAGCTCCTACGAGCAGTACTTC. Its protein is CAWGYSSYEQYF.